The 15 T cell receptor beta chains below were found in one sample sequenced in a study of technical replicates of blood from a few donors. TCRdb's table, derived via immunoSEQ multiplex PCR, lists solely in-frame clones and lacks some. The data contain approximately 70,000 clones, 91% of them seen just once; the ten biggest clones take up under 0.45%. Input material: T cells isolated from PBMCs. Source of these receptors: a human donor in good health. Some clones in this sample may be carry-over from other donors' samples.

V usage is TRBV5-4 and J usage is TRBJ2-7; tentative D call: TRBD1 (5 bases). Trimming took off 2 bases at V and 3 bases at J, with 9 bases between the two ends. The germline V gene encodes CDR1 SGHNT and CDR2 YYREEE (reference sequence). This CDR3 is 13 amino acids long. This CDR3 is CASSFDRGYEQYF. CDR3 bases: TGTGCCAGCAGCTTCGACAGAGGCTACGAGCAGTACTTC.

The chain uses TRBV29-1 and TRBJ1-2; D is undetermined. Per the germline V gene, CDR1 is SQVTM and CDR2 is ANQGSEA. V lost 3 bases to trimming and J lost 5 bases, with 13 bases between them. The CDR3 runs to 13 residues. The CDR3 DNA reads TGCAGCGTTGAGTCAGGCCGCGAATATGGCTACACCTTC. It codes for CSVESGREYGYTF.

The rearrangement uses TRBV30 and TRBJ1-5; tentative D call: TRBD1 (5 bases). The V gene's germline CDR1 is GTSNPN and CDR2 SVGIG (reference sequence). Trimming took off 1 base at V and 1 base at J, with 8 bases between the two ends. The length of the CDR3 is 14 residues. DNA for the CDR3: TGTGCCTGGAGTGGACAGCCAAGCAATCAGCCCCAGCATTTT. As protein: CAWSGQPSNQPQHF.

The gene calls are TRBV29-1 and TRBJ1-1, with TRBD1 matching 9 bases. Germline V lookup: CDR1 SQVTM, CDR2 ANQGSEA. Trimming took 6 bases from V and 6 from J; bases not matched to a gene: 8. This CDR3 is built from 13 residues. CDR3 nucleotide sequence: TGCAGCGTGTGGACAGGGGACAGGGCTGAAGCTTTCTTT. Translated, it gives CSVWTGDRAEAFF.

The sample holds a few counts of this clone. DNA for the CDR3: TGTGCTAGTGGTTTCCCTACCGGGACAAACAATGAGCAGTTCTTC. This sequence encodes CASGFPTGTNNEQFF. The chain links TRBV12-5 to TRBJ2-1, with a possible D match to TRBD1 (6 bases). The ends were cut back, 3 bases at V and 5 bases at J, with 14 bases in the middle. This CDR3 has 15 amino acids. CDR1 and CDR2 from the germline V gene are LGHNT and FRNRAP.

The chain combines TRBV7-2 with TRBJ2-7; 8 nucleotides agree with TRBD1. CDR3 length: 14 amino acids. V shed 3 bases and J 1 base; nucleotides not matched to a gene: 2. CDR1 is SGHTA and CDR2 is FQGNSA in the germline V gene. In DNA form, the CDR3 reads TGTGCCAGCAGCTTTTACAGGGGGTCCTACGAGCAGTACTTC. The encoded protein is CASSFYRGSYEQYF.

The V and J genes are TRBV7-9 and TRBJ2-1, with 14 positions matching TRBD2. The CDR3 has 17 residues. From germline, CDR1 is SEHNR and CDR2 FQNEAQ (reference sequence). V gave up 2 bases and J gave up 8 bases; unmatched junction bases: 8. As DNA, the CDR3 is TGTGCCAGCAGCTTACGAATAGGGACTAGCGGGAGATATGAGCAGTTCTTC. Its protein is CASSLRIGTSGRYEQFF. The full variable domain, in which reference TRBV7-9 and TRBJ2-1 provide the parts outside the CDR3, is DTGVSQNPRHKITKRGQNVTFRCDPISEHNRLYWYRQTLGQGPEFLTYFQNEAQLEKSRLLSDRFSAERPKGSFSTLEIQRTEQGDSAMYLCASSLRIGTSGRYEQFFGPGTRLTVL.

The rearrangement joins TRBV29-1 to TRBJ2-7; 9 bases align to TRBD2. Germline assignment: CDR1 SQVTM and CDR2 ANQGSEA. The CDR3 sequence is 12 residues long. J lost 5 bases, V lost 7 bases, and 6 bases had no gene match. The CDR3 loop is CSGGSGSNEQYF. CDR3 nucleotide sequence: TGCAGCGGGGGTAGCGGGAGCAACGAGCAGTACTTC.

This rearrangement joins TRBV12-5 to TRBJ1-1; a weak D match, TRBD1 (6 bases). CDR1 and CDR2 (germline): LGHNT, FRNRAP. The CDR3 extends over 13 amino acids. Between the trimmed V and J ends, which lost 6 bases and 3 bases, there was a span of 11 bases. In DNA, the CDR3 is TGTGCTAGTGGACTCCGGACAGACACTGAAGCTTTCTTT. Its protein is CASGLRTDTEAFF.

This chain uses TRBV18 with TRBJ2-2, with D possibly matching TRBD1 (5 bases). V lost 3 bases and J 10 bases, leaving 12 bases between the germline ends. CDR1 is KGHSH and CDR2 is LQKENI in the germline V gene. The CDR3 runs to 13 residues. The CDR3 DNA reads as TGTGCCAGCTCACCCCGTCCACAGGAGGAGCTGTTTTTT. It is translated as CASSPRPQEELFF.

V and J are TRBV18 and TRBJ2-7; D gene unclear. Germline CDR1 and CDR2: KGHSH and LQKENI. This CDR3 contains 13 residues. Trimming took 2 bases from V and 4 from J, leaving 9 bases between them. This chain's CDR3 is CASSPTGEYEQYF. The CDR3 bases are TGTGCCAGCTCACCAACGGGTGAATACGAGCAGTACTTC.

This clone showed up just once. V is TRBV5-1 and J is TRBJ2-2; tentatively, D is TRBD1 (5 bases). CDR1 and CDR2 from the germline V gene are SGHRS and YFSETQ. Trimming removed 5 bases at V and 6 bases at J, with 14 bases between. This CDR3 comprises 14 residues. The CDR3 sequence is CASRGSQGSGELFF. The CDR3 DNA is TGCGCCAGCAGGGGGTCTCAGGGTTCCGGGGAGCTGTTTTTT.

The chain couples TRBV13 to TRBJ2-3; perhaps TRBD2 as D (5 bases). The CDR3 covers 13 residues. V was clipped by 5 bases and J by 5 bases, with 11 bases between them. CDR1 and CDR2 from the germline V gene are PRHDT and FYEKMQ (reference sequence). The CDR3 loop reads CASSPWTEDTQYF. CDR3 bases: TGTGCCAGCAGCCCCTGGACTGAAGATACGCAGTATTTT.

This chain connects TRBV7-6 to TRBJ2-3; no firm D call. Germline CDR1 SGHVS, CDR2 FNYEAQ. V shed 4 bases and J shed 0 bases, with 20 bases lying between them. The CDR3 spans 18 residues. CDR3 DNA sequence: TGTGCCAGCAGCTCCCTAGGCAGCACAAAAGACAGCACAGATACGCAGTATTTT. This sequence encodes CASSSLGSTKDSTDTQYF.

Details on this clone: The junction differs from germline at one of its ends, possibly a read error. The rearrangement uses TRBV2 and TRBJ2-7; D might be TRBD2 (6 bases). The germline V gene encodes CDR1 SNHLY and CDR2 FYNNEI. The CDR3 extends over 14 amino acids. The CDR3 sequence: CASSQGLISDEQYF. The DNA of the CDR3 is TGTGCCAGCAGTCAAGGACTAATCTCCGACGAGCAGTACTTC.